This TCR beta chain was sequenced for a study of CD4+ T cells in melanoma. Germline V gives CDR1 SGHRS, CDR2 YFSETQ. The length of the CDR3 is 15 residues. J lost 2 bases, V lost 0 bases, and 2 bases had no gene match. The table came from immunoSEQ multiplex PCR; TCRdb's copy has only in-frame clones and leaves some out. The table shows around 6,700 clones, with about 52% occurring only once. The chain combines TRBV5-1 with TRBJ2-3; 8 bases agree with TRBD1. The sequencing sample was made of cells from a culture (not recorded whether cultured in vitro). This receptor was obtained from a human donor with melanoma. The CDR3 coding sequence is TGCGCCAGCAGCTTGGACAGGGGGGACACAGATACGCAGTATTTT. Translating it yields CASSLDRGDTDTQYF.